This T cell receptor (beta chain) was profiled in a study of CD8 T cells in ankylosing spondylitis. Study-wide findings and caveats: Reactive arthritis synovial fluid and blood previously showed some of these motif variants. Clones that were linked to disease were CD8+ and were relatively rare in peripheral blood. Reportedly, significant enrichment of disease-linked clones occurred in matched ankylosing spondylitis synovial fluid.

CDR3 length: 13 residues. Germline loops: CDR1 SGDLS, CDR2 YYNGEE. V gave up 0 bases and J gave up 10 bases; unmatched junction bases: 4. Quantitative molecular-barcoded 5'-RACE generated the TCR beta libraries. Via MiXCR, TCRdb re-called the 5' RACE reads, giving one row per CDR3 protein. This sample has around 340,000 distinct CDR3 sequences; 20% to 25% occur once, and the top ten carry under 15%. Remarks on this clonotype: Its antigen is unidentified.

The sample taken for sequencing was blood, either unsorted or a sorted T cell fraction (not recorded which). The gene calls are TRBV9 and TRBJ2-1, with TRBD1 matching 7 bases. The TCR originated in a male donor with ankylosing spondylitis or in good health (not recorded which). The CDR3 bases are TGTGCCAGCAGCGTAGGACAGGGCAGCGAGCAGTTCTTC. Amino acids: CASSVGQGSEQFF. The full variable domain, rest sourced from reference TRBV9 and TRBJ2-1, is DSGVTQTPKHLITATGQRVTLRCSPRSGDLSVYWYQQSLDQGLQFLIQYYNGEERAKGNILERFSAQQFPDLHSELNLSSLELGDSALYFCASSVGQGSEQFFGPGTRLTVL.